Sequencing of this T cell receptor beta chain was carried out in a study of CD8+ T cells in alopecia areata. Notes on the study in general: Sequence data from scalp samples additionally include resident alphabeta T cells of normal skin. Elevated clonality characterized lesional scalp relative to normal scalp, particularly in alopecia totalis/universalis.

Sorting of PBMCs yielded the CD4+ and CD8+ T cells. This CDR3 is built from 11 residues. Germline assignment: CDR1 SQVTM and CDR2 ANQGSEA. The germline V and J ends were trimmed by 7 bases and 8 bases, with 12 bases remaining between them. RNA extraction was followed by reverse transcription into cDNA, which acted as the sequencing template. Clones were read by immunoSEQ multiplex PCR, and TCRdb kept only the in-frame ones, dropping some. The sample includes 100,000 to 150,000 clones, about 46% of them seen just once. This clone was seen more than once but under ten times. No antigen is known for it. The genes are TRBV29-1 and TRBJ2-1; D gene ambiguous. The receptor was isolated from a human donor with alopecia areata. Input material: NKG2D-low CD8+ T cells sorted from blood. CDR3 loop: CSATPVDEQFF. In DNA, the CDR3 is TGCAGCGCAACACCGGTAGATGAGCAGTTCTTC.